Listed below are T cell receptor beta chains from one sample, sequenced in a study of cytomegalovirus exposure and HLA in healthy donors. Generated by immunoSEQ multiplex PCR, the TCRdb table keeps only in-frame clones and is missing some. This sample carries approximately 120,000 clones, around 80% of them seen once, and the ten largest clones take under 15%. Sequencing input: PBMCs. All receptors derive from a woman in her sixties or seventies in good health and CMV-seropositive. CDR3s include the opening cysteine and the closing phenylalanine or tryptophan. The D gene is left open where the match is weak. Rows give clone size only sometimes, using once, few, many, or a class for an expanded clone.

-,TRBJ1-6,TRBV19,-,TGTGCCAGTCGCCCTGCGGGGTACGGATTAAACTCCTATAATTCACCCCTCCACTTT,CASRPAGYGLNSYNSPLHF
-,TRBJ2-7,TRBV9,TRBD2,TGTGCCAGCAGCCCCGGGGCTAGCGGGTATTACGAGCAGTACTTC,CASSPGASGYYEQYF
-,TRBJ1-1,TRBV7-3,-,TGTGCCAGCAGCACCCGGTGGAACACTGAAGCTTTCTTT,CASSTRWNTEAFF
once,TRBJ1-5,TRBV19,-,TGTGCCAGTAGTATAACAGGGCCCGGTCAGCCCCAGCATTTT,CASSITGPGQPQHF
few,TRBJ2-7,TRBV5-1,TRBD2,TGCGCCAGCGGGCCTTTAGCGGGGAGACCTTACGAGCAGTACTTC,CASGPLAGRPYEQYF
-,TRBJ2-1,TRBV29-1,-,TGCAGCGAGATGACATCCTACAATGAGCAGTTCTTC,CSEMTSYNEQFF
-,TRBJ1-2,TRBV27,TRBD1,TGTGCCAGCAGTCCTGGACAGGCTCCAGGCTACACCTTC,CASSPGQAPGYTF
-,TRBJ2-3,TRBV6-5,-,TGTGCCAGCAGTTACTCGAAGGCTCAGGGGTTTGCGCAGTATTTT,CASSYSKAQGFAQYF
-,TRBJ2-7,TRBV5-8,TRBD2,TGTGCCAGCAGCTTCGGTGGGACTAGTATCTACGAGCAGTACTTC,CASSFGGTSIYEQYF
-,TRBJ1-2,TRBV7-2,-,TGTGCCAGCAGCCCGAGGCCAGACAGCTATGGCTACACCTTC,CASSPRPDSYGYTF
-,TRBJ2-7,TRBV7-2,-,TGTGCCAGCAGCTTTGGGACACAATCCTACGAGCAGTACTTC,CASSFGTQSYEQYF
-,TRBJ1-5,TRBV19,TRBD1,TGTGCCAGTCAAGGACAGGGGAGCGTTAGCAATCAGCCCCAGCATTTT,CASQGQGSVSNQPQHF
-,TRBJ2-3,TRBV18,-,TGTGCCAGCTCTAAAAGCGGCCGAAGCACAGATACGCAGTATTTT,CASSKSGRSTDTQYF
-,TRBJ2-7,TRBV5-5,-,TGTGCCAGCAACCGCATCGGGGACGAGCAGTACTTC,CASNRIGDEQYF
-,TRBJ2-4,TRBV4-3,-,TGCGCCAGCAGCTCCGGGTGGGACATTCAGTACTTC,CASSSGWDIQYF
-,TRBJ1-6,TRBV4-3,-,TGCGCCAGCAGCGAAACGGGACTGTCAAATTCACCCCTCCACTTT,CASSETGLSNSPLHF
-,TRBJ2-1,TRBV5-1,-,TGCGCCAGCAGCTTGGACACCCGGGACTTATACAATGAGCAGTTCTTC,CASSLDTRDLYNEQFF
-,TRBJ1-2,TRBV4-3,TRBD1,TGCGCCAGCAGCCAAGACCCAGGACAGGGGCGTGGCTACACCTTC,CASSQDPGQGRGYTF
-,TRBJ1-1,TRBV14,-,TGTGCCAGCAGCCAAGGTGGCAACGAAGCTTTCTTT,CASSQGGNEAFF
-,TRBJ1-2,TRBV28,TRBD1,TGTGCCAGCAGTTTATGGGACAGGGGAGCCCTATACTATGGCTACACCTTC,CASSLWDRGALYYGYTF
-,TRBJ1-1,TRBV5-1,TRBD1,TGCGCCAGCAGCCCCGGACAGGGGCTCACTGAAGCTTTCTTT,CASSPGQGLTEAFF
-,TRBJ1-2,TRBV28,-,TGTGCCAGCACCCCCGGTCCTAACTATGGCTACACCTTC,CASTPGPNYGYTF
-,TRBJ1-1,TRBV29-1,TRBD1,TGCAGCGTTCAGGGGGCTTGGGGCACTGAAGCTTTCTTT,CSVQGAWGTEAFF
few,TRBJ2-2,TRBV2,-,TGTGCCAGCAGTGAAGAGGGGCTCGGCACCGGGGAGCTGTTTTTT,CASSEEGLGTGELFF
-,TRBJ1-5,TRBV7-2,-,TGTGCCAGCAGCTTAGCGGCAGGGGGCAATCAGCCCCAGCATTTT,CASSLAAGGNQPQHF
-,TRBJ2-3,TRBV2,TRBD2,TGTGCCAGCGAACGGGACTACACAGATACGCAGTATTTT,CASERDYTDTQYF
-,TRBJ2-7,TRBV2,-,TGTGCCAGCAGTGGGGCAGGGATCTCCTACGAGCAGTACTTC,CASSGAGISYEQYF
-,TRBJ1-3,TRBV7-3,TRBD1,TGTGCCAGCAGCCTGACAGGGGTGGCTGGAAACACCATATATTTT,CASSLTGVAGNTIYF
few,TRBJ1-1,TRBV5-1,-,TGCGCCAGCAGCTGGACAAGGGGGGGGAACACTGAAGCTTTCTTT,CASSWTRGGNTEAFF
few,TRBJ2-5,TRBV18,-,TGTGCCAGCTCACCACCGACTCACGAGGGCCAGTACTTC,CASSPPTHEGQYF
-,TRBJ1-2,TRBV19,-,TGTGCCAGTAGTATCTCCTCTGCAGGGTACTATGGCTACACCTTC,CASSISSAGYYGYTF
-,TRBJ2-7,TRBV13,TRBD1,TGTGCCAGCAGCCGGGACAGGGGGATCGAGCAGTACTTC,CASSRDRGIEQYF
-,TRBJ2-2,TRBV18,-,TGTGCCAGCTCACCACCCAGGGCGGGGACCGGGGAGCTGTTTTTT,CASSPPRAGTGELFF
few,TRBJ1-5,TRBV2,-,TGTGCCAGCAGTCCACCCCAGCATTTT,CASSPPQHF
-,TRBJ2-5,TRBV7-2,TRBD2,TGTGCCAGCAGCCATAGCGGGGGGCTCCAAGAGACCCAGTACTTC,CASSHSGGLQETQYF
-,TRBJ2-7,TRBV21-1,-,TGTGCCAGCAGCCTCCAAACGAGGACTCGACCCTCCTACGAGCAGTACTTC,CASSLQTRTRPSYEQYF
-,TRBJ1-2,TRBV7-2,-,TGTGCCAGCAGCTTAGGGAGGACCCCCTATGGCTACACCTTC,CASSLGRTPYGYTF
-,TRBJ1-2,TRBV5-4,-,TGTGCCAGCAGCTTGGAGGAGGTCGGAGGCTACACCTTC,CASSLEEVGGYTF
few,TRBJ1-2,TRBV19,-,TGTGCCAGTAGTATGAGTGGAGCAGGGTGGAGTGGCTACACCTTC,CASSMSGAGWSGYTF
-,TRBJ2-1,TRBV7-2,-,TGTGCCAGCAGCTTAGGACGGGGTAAGGTAGGCGTCTACAATGAGCAGTTCTTC,CASSLGRGKVGVYNEQFF
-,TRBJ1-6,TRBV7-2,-,TGTGCCAGCAGCTTAATCGAACTTAATTCACCCCTCCACTTT,CASSLIELNSPLHF
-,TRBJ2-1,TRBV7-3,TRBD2,TGTGCCAGCAGCTTAGTGGCCACTAGCGGGAGGGCCTATGAGCAGTTCTTC,CASSLVATSGRAYEQFF
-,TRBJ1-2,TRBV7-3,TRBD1,TGTGCCAGCAGCCTAGGGGACAGCTATGGCTACACCTTC,CASSLGDSYGYTF
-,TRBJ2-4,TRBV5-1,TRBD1,TGCGCCAGCAGCCCATCCTCGGGACAGCAAAACATTCAGTACTTC,CASSPSSGQQNIQYF
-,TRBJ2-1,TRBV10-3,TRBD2,TGTGCCATCACCCGTACTAGCGTGTGGGGTAATGAGCAGTTCTTC,CAITRTSVWGNEQFF
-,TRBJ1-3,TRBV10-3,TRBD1,TGTGCCATCAGTGAGTCTTCCGGGACAGGGGTTTCTGGAAACACCATATATTTT,CAISESSGTGVSGNTIYF
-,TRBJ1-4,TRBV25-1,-,TGTGCCAGCAGTGAGGGCCCGCCGGCCGAAAAACTGTTTTTT,CASSEGPPAEKLFF
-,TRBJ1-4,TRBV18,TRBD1,TGTGCCAGCTCACCGAACAGGGGGCCAAATGAAAAACTGTTTTTT,CASSPNRGPNEKLFF
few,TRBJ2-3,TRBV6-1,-,TGTGCCAGCAACCCGGACAGAGGCACAGATACGCAGTATTTT,CASNPDRGTDTQYF
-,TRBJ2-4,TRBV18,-,TGTGCCAGCTCACCGTTGTACTTAGCCAAAAACATTCAGTACTTC,CASSPLYLAKNIQYF
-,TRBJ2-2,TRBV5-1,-,TGCGCCAGCAGCTTGAGGAGTGCCGCGAACACCGGGGAGCTGTTTTTT,CASSLRSAANTGELFF
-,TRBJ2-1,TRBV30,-,TGTGCCTGGAGTGGTAGCTATGAGCAGTTCTTC,CAWSGSYEQFF
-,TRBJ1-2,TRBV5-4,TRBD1,TGTGCCAGCAGTGACAGGGCGTCGGGAAAAGGCTACACCTTC,CASSDRASGKGYTF
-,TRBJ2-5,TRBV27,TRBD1,TGTGCCAGCACCTCCGGGCCAGGGGGCGAAGAGACCCAGTACTTC,CASTSGPGGEETQYF
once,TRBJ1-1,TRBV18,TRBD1,TGTGCCAGCTCATTAGGACAGGGCTATCAGAACACTGAAGCTTTCTTT,CASSLGQGYQNTEAFF
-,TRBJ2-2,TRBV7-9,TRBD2,TGTGCCAGCAGCTCGACTAGCGGTAACACCGGGGAGCTGTTTTTT,CASSSTSGNTGELFF
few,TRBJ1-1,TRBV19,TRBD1,TGTGCCAGTTCGACAGGGTGGGCGGCTGAAGCTTTCTTT,CASSTGWAAEAFF